The 21 T cell receptor beta chains presented below share a single source sample, sequenced in a study of T cells in Graves' hyperthyroidism and ophthalmopathy. TCR beta CDR3 region amplification was performed from RNA transcripts. First-round RT-PCR with HTBI primers amplified the TCR CDR3 region. MiXCR, run by TCRdb on the multiplex PCR reads, gives a single entry per CDR3 protein. The repertoire holds over 45,000 distinct CDR3 sequences, with about half as singletons. Sequenced material: peripheral blood or thyroid tissue (not recorded which). These receptors were taken from a woman between 50 and 59 years old with Graves' hyperthyroidism.

This chain's CDR3 is CASTYPGPRDDSPLHF. DNA for the CDR3: TGTGCCAGCACCTATCCCGGACCCAGGGATGATTCACCCCTCCACTTT. This chain connects TRBV9 to TRBJ1-6; a possible D gene is TRBD1 (5 bases). The V and J ends lost 6 bases and 8 bases respectively, with 21 bases between them. CDR1 and CDR2 from the germline V gene are SGDLS and YYNGEE. This CDR3 has 16 residues.

This clonotype was counted a single time. One end of the junction varies from germline; a read error may be responsible. The V call is TRBV2, the J call TRBJ1-5; D gene uncertain. Germline V gives CDR1 SNHLY, CDR2 FYNNEI. The CDR3 loop spans 13 amino acids. As DNA, the CDR3 is TGTGTCAGCAGTACCAGTAGCAATCAGCCCCAGCATTTT. Amino acid sequence: CVSSTSSNQPQHF.

The chain links TRBV15 to TRBJ1-3; D is perhaps TRBD1 (6 bases). V lost 1 base and J 4 bases, leaving 11 bases between the germline ends. Germline assignment: CDR1 LNHNV and CDR2 YYDKDF (reference sequence). The CDR3 covers 15 residues. In DNA, the CDR3 is TGTGCCACCAGCAGAGCAGGGGTCTCCGGAAACACCATATATTTT. Amino acid sequence: CATSRAGVSGNTIYF. Variable domain in full (rest from reference TRBV15 and TRBJ1-3): DAMVIQNPRYQVTQFGKPVTLSCSQTLNHNVMYWYQQKSSQAPKLLFHYYDKDFNNEADTPDNFQSRRPNTSFCFLDIRSPGLGDTAMYLCATSRAGVSGNTIYFGEGSWLTVV.

The rearrangement links TRBV30 to TRBJ2-3; TRBD2 aligns across 8 bases. CDR3 size: 15 residues. The V and J ends lost 0 bases and 1 base, in that order; junction bases with no gene match: 3. Germline assignment: CDR1 GTSNPN and CDR2 SVGIG (reference sequence). The DNA for the CDR3 is TGTGCCTGGAGTGTAACCGGGAGGGGCACAGATACGCAGTATTTT. Its translation is CAWSVTGRGTDTQYF.

The rearrangement joins TRBV19 to TRBJ2-1; 7 bases agree with TRBD2. V was pared by 1 base and J by 6 bases, with 3 bases of the junction left unmatched. From germline, CDR1 is LNHDA and CDR2 SQIVND (reference sequence). This CDR3 is 14 amino acids long. The CDR3 region is CASSIGTSSNEQFF. CDR3 coding DNA: TGTGCCAGTAGTATAGGGACTAGTAGCAATGAGCAGTTCTTC.

As to this clonotype: This CDR3 is missing its conserved last phenylalanine or tryptophan, likely due to a read error. No DNA is shown, since the ends of the CDR3 on it are uncertain; the CDR3 is the one TCRdb lists. The chain recombines TRBV20-1 with TRBJ1-4. The CDR3 is 10 amino acids long, termini counted. CDR1 and CDR2 (germline): DFQATT, SNEGSKA (reference sequence). The CDR3 sequence is CSARDQKTAY.

This clonotype was observed at least ten times. This chain links TRBV5-1 with TRBJ1-1; possible D gene TRBD1, 6 bases. This CDR3 contains 14 residues. V was pared by 4 bases and J by 3 bases, with 13 bases between. Germline assignment: CDR1 SGHRS and CDR2 YFSETQ. CDR3 nucleotides: TGCGCCAGCAGCGTCACTCGGACAGACACTGAAGCTTTCTTT. This translates into CASSVTRTDTEAFF.

This clonotype was seen repeatedly, ten times or more. The genes are TRBV20-1 and TRBJ2-5; 10 bases match TRBD2. Germline V gene lookup returns CDR1 DFQATT and CDR2 SNEGSKA (reference sequence). This CDR3 is built from 16 residues. The V segment lost 0 bases and the J segment 2 bases; nucleotides outside the gene matches: 6. CDR3 amino acids: CSARDPSGSEQETQYF. As DNA, the CDR3 is TGCAGTGCTAGAGACCCTAGCGGGAGTGAGCAAGAGACCCAGTACTTC.

In this sample, this clonotype turned up many times. V usage is TRBV29-1 and J usage is TRBJ1-5, with a weak D call TRBD1 (6 bases). Germline assignment: CDR1 SQVTM and CDR2 ANQGSEA. The CDR3 covers 13 residues. With 4 bases removed from V and 4 bases from J, the gap between germline ends came to 11 bases. CDR3 protein: CSVARGTNQPQHF. As DNA, the CDR3 is TGCAGCGTTGCAAGGGGGACAAATCAGCCCCAGCATTTT. Supplemented by reference TRBV29-1 and TRBJ1-5, the full variable domain reads SAVISQKPSRDICQRGTSLTIQCQVDSQVTMMFWYRQQPGQSLTLIATANQGSEATYESGFVIDKFPISRPNLTFSTLTVSNMSPEDSSIYLCSVARGTNQPQHFGDGTRLSIL.

In the case of this clonotype: The CDR3 carries no conserved terminal phenylalanine or tryptophan, so it likely arises from a read error. The chain recombines TRBV11-1 with TRBJ1-1, with TRBD1 matching over 9 bases. V trimming: 8 bases; J trimming: 0 bases; junction bases outside the gene matches: 13. Germline-derived CDR1 and CDR2 are SGHAT and FQDESV (reference sequence). The CDR3 spans 17 residues. The CDR3 loop reads CASSPPGQGTVNTEAFL. CDR3 in DNA: TGTGCCAGCTCACCACCGGGACAGGGTACGGTGAACACTGAAGCTTTCCTT.

The sample holds many counts of this clonotype. This rearrangement joins TRBV11-1 to TRBJ1-1, with D possibly matching TRBD1 (5 bases). This CDR3 region has 14 residues. Trimming left V 3 bases short and J 5 bases short, with 13 bases between. Germline assignment: CDR1 SGHAT and CDR2 FQDESV (reference sequence). CDR3 DNA sequence: TGTGCCAGCAGCTTGGACACCCCCGGGACTGAAGCTTTCTTT. Protein product: CASSLDTPGTEAFF.

The J gene is TRBJ1-1, the V gene TRBV29-1; 8 bases are a match to TRBD1. This CDR3 is 13 amino acids long. V lost 5 bases, J lost 4 bases, and 6 bases stayed unmatched. Germline CDR1 reads SQVTM; CDR2 reads ANQGSEA. The CDR3 loop reads CSVSRGRGTEAFF. The CDR3 DNA follows: TGCAGCGTTAGCAGGGGGCGCGGCACTGAAGCTTTCTTT. Supplemented by reference TRBV29-1 and TRBJ1-1, the full variable domain reads SAVISQKPSRDICQRGTSLTIQCQVDSQVTMMFWYRQQPGQSLTLIATANQGSEATYESGFVIDKFPISRPNLTFSTLTVSNMSPEDSSIYLCSVSRGRGTEAFFGQGTRLTVV.

This clonotype qualifies as medium-sized. The chain joins TRBV29-1 to TRBJ1-1; D might be TRBD1 (6 bases). CDR1 and CDR2 (germline): SQVTM, ANQGSEA. The CDR3 extends over 15 amino acids. V lost 6 bases and J lost 4, with 21 bases in between. In nucleotides, the CDR3 is TGCAGCGTGTACCGTCGGGTTACAGGGTTCACTGAAGCTTTCTTT. Its protein is CSVYRRVTGFTEAFF.

This rearrangement joins TRBV11-1 to TRBJ2-5; 9 bases line up with TRBD1. J lost 3 bases, V lost 5 bases, and 7 bases had no gene match. The CDR3 covers 15 residues. Per germline, CDR1 SGHAT and CDR2 FQDESV (reference sequence). The CDR3 sequence: CASSRDRVGKETQYF. CDR3 sequence (DNA): TGTGCCAGCAGCCGGGACAGGGTAGGGAAAGAGACCCAGTACTTC.

This clonotype was seen at least ten times. J is TRBJ1-1 and V is TRBV10-3, with a possible D match to TRBD1 (6 bases). The CDR3 covers 13 residues. CDR1 and CDR2 (germline): ENHRY, SYGVKD. Trimming removed 6 bases from V and 11 bases from J, with 19 bases in between. CDR3 DNA sequence: TGTGCCATCAGGGCGGACGGTAACAGGGAGGCTTTCTTT. Its translation is CAIRADGNREAFF.

A word on this clonotype: This may be a read error: a much more frequent sequence differs by one nucleotide. The J gene is TRBJ1-1, the V gene TRBV3-1, with 7 bases that match TRBD1. Germline CDR1 and CDR2: LGHDT and YNNKEL (reference sequence). The CDR3 extends over 14 amino acids. V dropped 4 bases and J dropped 0; count of bases not matched to a gene: 2. The CDR3 is CASSRQGMNTEAFF. CDR3 bases: TGTGCCAGCAGCCGACAGGGCATGAACACTGAAGCTTTCTTT.

A few counts support this clonotype. Germline is not matched at one junction end, which may reflect a read error. This chain joins TRBV7-2 and TRBJ2-5, with 9 positions matching TRBD2. The CDR3 loop spans 14 amino acids. Germline values: CDR1 SGHTA, CDR2 FQGNSA. CDR3 sequence reads: CASSPWTSVETRYF. CDR3 DNA sequence: TGTGCCAGCAGCCCCTGGACTAGCGTAGAGACCCGGTACTTC.

This clonotype has more than one count but fewer than ten. The CDR3 protein is CASSLGGGPNYGYTF. CDR3 bases: TGTGCCAGCAGCCTCGGTGGGGGCCCTAACTATGGCTACACCTTC. The rearrangement uses TRBV7-9 and TRBJ1-2; a possible D gene is TRBD1 (6 bases). CDR1 SEHNR and CDR2 FQNEAQ come from the germline V gene (reference sequence). The CDR3 extends over 15 amino acids. With 5 bases removed from V and 0 bases from J, the gap between germline ends came to 13 bases.

The rearrangement uses TRBV20-1 and TRBJ2-5, with D unclear. Trimming cost V 6 bases and J 5 bases, with 10 bases left between them. The germline gives CDR1 DFQATT, CDR2 SNEGSKA (reference sequence). The CDR3 extends over 11 amino acids. The CDR3, as DNA: TGCAGTGCAACTTTAAGTGAGACCCAGTACTTC. Protein: CSATLSETQYF.

The chain carries TRBV18 and TRBJ1-1; tentatively, D is TRBD1 (6 bases). Germline values: CDR1 KGHSH, CDR2 LQKENI. The CDR3 covers 15 residues. Trimming stripped 3 bases from V and 5 bases from J, with 16 bases between. CDR3 in DNA: TGTGCCAGCTCACCCCTGACAGGAGTCGATACTGAAGCTTTCTTT. Encoded protein: CASSPLTGVDTEAFF.

The V gene is TRBV29-1, the J gene TRBJ1-2; weak D call: TRBD1 (5 bases). The CDR3 sequence is 11 residues long. Germline CDR1 and CDR2: SQVTM and ANQGSEA. The CDR3 reads CRGQDSYGYTF. CDR3 bases: TGCAGAGGACAAGATAGCTATGGCTACACCTTC.